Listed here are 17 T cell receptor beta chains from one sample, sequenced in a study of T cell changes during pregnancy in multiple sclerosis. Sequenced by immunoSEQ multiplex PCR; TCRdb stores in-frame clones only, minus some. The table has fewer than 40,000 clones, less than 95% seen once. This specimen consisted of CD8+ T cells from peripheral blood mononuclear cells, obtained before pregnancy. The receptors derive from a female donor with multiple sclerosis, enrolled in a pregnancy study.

CDR3 loop: CASSLQGNEQFF. In nucleotides, the CDR3 is TGTGCCAGCAGCTTACAGGGCAATGAGCAGTTCTTC. The chain employs TRBV11-3 and TRBJ2-1; perhaps TRBD1 as D (5 bases). CDR3 length: 12 residues. Trimming took 2 bases from V and 6 from J, leaving 5 bases between them. Germline CDR1 and CDR2: SGHNT and YENEEA.

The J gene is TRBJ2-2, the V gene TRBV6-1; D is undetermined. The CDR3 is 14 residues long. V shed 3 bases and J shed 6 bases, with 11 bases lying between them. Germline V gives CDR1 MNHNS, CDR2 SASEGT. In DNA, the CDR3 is TGTGCCAGCAGTGATCGAATTTCGGCCGGGGAGCTGTTTTTT. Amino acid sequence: CASSDRISAGELFF.

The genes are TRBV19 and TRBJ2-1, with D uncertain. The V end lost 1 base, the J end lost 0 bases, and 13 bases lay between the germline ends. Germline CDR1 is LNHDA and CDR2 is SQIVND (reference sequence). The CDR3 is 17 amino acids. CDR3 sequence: CASSIATLLFSYNEQFF. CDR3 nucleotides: TGTGCCAGTAGTATAGCGACTCTTCTATTCTCCTACAATGAGCAGTTCTTC.

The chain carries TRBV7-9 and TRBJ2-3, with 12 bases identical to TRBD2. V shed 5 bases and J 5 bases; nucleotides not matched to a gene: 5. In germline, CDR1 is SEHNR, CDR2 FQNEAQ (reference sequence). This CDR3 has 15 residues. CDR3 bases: TGTGCCAGCAGCCCTAGCGGGGGGGCCGGAGATACGCAGTATTTT. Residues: CASSPSGGAGDTQYF.

The CDR3 here is CASSGREGSSYEQYF. CDR3 in DNA: TGTGCCAGCAGCGGCCGGGAGGGAAGTTCTTACGAGCAGTACTTC. The chain has TRBV11-3 and TRBJ2-7; 8 bases map to TRBD2. The CDR3 has 15 residues. Per the germline V gene, CDR1 is SGHNT and CDR2 is YENEEA. V gave up 5 bases and J gave up 4 bases; unmatched junction bases: 10. The variable domain in full, with the rest retrieved from reference TRBV11-3 and TRBJ2-7, is EAGVVQSPRYKIIEKKQPVAFWCNPISGHNTLYWYLQNLGQGPELLIRYENEEAVDDSQLPKDRFSAERLKGVDSTLKIQPAELGDSAVYLCASSGREGSSYEQYFGPGTRLTVT.

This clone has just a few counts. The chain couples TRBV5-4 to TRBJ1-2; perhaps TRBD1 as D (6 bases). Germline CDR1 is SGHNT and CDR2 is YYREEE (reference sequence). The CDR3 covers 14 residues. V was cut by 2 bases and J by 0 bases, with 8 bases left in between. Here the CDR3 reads CASSLQGSNYGYTF. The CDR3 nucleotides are TGTGCCAGCAGCTTACAGGGATCTAACTATGGCTACACCTTC.

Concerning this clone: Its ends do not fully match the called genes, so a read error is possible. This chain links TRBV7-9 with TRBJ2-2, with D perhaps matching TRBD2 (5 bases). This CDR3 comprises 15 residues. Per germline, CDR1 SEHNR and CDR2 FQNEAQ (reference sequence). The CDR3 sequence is CASSLYRDSTGELFF. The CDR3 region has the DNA TGCGCCAGCAGCCTCTATCGGGATAGCACCGGGGAGCTGTTTTTT.

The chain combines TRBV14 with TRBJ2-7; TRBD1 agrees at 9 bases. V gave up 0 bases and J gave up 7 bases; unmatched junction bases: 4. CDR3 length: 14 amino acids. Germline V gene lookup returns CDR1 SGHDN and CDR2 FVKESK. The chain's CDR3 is CASSQEQGAGEQYF. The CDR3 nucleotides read TGTGCCAGCAGCCAAGAACAGGGGGCGGGAGAGCAGTACTTC.

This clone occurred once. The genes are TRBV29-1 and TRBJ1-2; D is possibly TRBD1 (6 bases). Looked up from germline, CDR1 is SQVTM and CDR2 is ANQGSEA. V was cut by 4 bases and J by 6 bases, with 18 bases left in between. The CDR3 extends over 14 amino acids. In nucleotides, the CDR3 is TGCAGCGTTGGGAAGCCACAGGGTCGAAATGGCTACACCTTC. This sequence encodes CSVGKPQGRNGYTF.

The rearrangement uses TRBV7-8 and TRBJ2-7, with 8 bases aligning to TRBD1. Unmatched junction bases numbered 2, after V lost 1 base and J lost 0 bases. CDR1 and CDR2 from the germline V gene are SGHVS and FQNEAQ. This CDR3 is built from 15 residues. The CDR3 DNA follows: TGTGCCAGCAGCTTAGGACAGGGGCCCTCCTACGAGCAGTACTTC. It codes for CASSLGQGPSYEQYF.

CDR3 nucleotide sequence: TGTGCCAGCAGTTTTGGTTGGGGCGCGGGGGAGACCCAGTACTTC. Its translation: CASSFGWGAGETQYF. The chain joins TRBV27 to TRBJ2-5; tentatively, D is TRBD2 (6 bases). This CDR3 spans 15 amino acids. Germline CDR1 reads MNHEY; CDR2 reads SMNVEV (reference sequence). Trimming took 3 bases from V and 5 from J, leaving 16 bases between them.

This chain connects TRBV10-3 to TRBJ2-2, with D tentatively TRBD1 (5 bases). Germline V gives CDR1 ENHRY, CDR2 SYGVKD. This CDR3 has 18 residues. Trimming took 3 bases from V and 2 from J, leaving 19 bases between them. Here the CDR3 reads CAISDIGVETDNTGELFF. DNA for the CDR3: TGTGCCATCAGTGATATTGGGGTTGAGACAGATAACACCGGGGAGCTGTTTTTT.

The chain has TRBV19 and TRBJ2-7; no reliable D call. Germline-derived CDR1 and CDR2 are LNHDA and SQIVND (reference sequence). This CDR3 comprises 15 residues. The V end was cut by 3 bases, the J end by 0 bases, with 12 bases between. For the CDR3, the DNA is TGTGCCAGTAGTATTAGTGGCGGAAGCTCCTACGAGCAGTACTTC. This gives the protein CASSISGGSSYEQYF.

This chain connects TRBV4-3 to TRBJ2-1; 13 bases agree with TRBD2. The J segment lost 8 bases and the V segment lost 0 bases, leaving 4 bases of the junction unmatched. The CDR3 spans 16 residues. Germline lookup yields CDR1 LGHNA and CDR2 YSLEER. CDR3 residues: CASSQDGLAGADEQFF. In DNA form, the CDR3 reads TGCGCCAGCAGCCAAGACGGACTAGCGGGGGCCGATGAGCAGTTCTTC.

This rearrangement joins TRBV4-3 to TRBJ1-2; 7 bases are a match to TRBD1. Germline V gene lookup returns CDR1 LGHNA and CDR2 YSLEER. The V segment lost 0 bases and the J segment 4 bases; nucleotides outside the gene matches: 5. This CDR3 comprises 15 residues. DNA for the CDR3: TGCGCCAGCAGCCAAGATCACGGGACAGTCTATGGCTACACCTTC. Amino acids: CASSQDHGTVYGYTF.

The CDR3 is CASSVGVRLDYTQYF. The CDR3, as DNA: TGTGCCAGCAGCGTAGGGGTTCGCCTAGACTATACGCAGTATTTT. J is TRBJ2-3 and V is TRBV9; D not resolved. In germline, CDR1 is SGDLS, CDR2 YYNGEE. Trimming took 0 bases from V and 7 from J, leaving 15 bases between them. This CDR3 is 15 amino acids long.

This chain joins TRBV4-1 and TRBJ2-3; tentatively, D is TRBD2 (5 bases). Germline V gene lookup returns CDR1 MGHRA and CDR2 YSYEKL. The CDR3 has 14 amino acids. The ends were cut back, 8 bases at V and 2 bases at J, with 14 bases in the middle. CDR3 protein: CASERGSNTDTQYF. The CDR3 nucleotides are TGCGCCAGCGAACGTGGGAGTAACACAGATACGCAGTATTTT.